This T cell receptor beta chain derives from a study of T cells in Graves' hyperthyroidism and ophthalmopathy. Amplified TCR beta CDR3 regions came from RNA transcripts. A set of HTBI primers served as the primers for a first-round RT-PCR of the TCR CDR3. TCRdb reprocessed the multiplex PCR reads via MiXCR and lists one record per CDR3 protein. Here the sample spans approximately 560,000 distinct CDR3 sequences, 46% being singletons. The germline CDR1 and CDR2 sequences are SGHTA and FQGNSA. The trim removed 5 bases at V and 0 bases at J, leaving 10 bases unmatched. The CDR3 contains 17 residues. The clonotype comes from a woman aged 18-29 years with Graves' hyperthyroidism. The J gene is TRBJ1-1, the V gene TRBV7-2, with 9 nucleotides matching TRBD1. Sequenced sample: peripheral blood or thyroid tissue (not recorded which). CDR3 in amino acids: CASSQDRTGGMNTEAFF. The CDR3 region has the DNA TGTGCCAGCAGCCAAGACCGAACAGGGGGCATGAACACTGAAGCTTTCTTT.